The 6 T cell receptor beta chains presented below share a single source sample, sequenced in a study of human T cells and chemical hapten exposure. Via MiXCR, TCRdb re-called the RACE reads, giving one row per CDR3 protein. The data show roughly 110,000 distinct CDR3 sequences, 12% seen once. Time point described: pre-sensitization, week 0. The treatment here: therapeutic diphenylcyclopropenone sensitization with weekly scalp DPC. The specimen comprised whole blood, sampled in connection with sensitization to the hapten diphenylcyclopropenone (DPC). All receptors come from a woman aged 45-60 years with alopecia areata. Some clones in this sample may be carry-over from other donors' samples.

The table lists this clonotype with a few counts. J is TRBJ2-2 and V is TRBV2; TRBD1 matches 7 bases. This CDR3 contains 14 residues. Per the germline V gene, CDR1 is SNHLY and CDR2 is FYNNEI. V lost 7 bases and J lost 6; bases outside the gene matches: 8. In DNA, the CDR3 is TGTGCCAGCATCGCAGACAGGGTTCCCGGGGAGCTGTTTTTT. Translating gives CASIADRVPGELFF.

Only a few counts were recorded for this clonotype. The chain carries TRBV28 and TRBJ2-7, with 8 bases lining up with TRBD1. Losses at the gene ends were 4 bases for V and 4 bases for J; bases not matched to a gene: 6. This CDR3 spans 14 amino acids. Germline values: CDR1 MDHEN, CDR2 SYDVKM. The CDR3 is CASSSRTGSYEQYF. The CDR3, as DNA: TGTGCCAGCAGTTCCAGGACAGGGAGTTACGAGCAGTACTTC. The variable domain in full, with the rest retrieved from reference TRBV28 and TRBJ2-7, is DVKVTQSSRYLVKRTGEKVFLECVQDMDHENMFWYRQDPGLGLRLIYFSYDVKMKEKGDIPEGYSVSREKKERFSLILESASTNQTSMYLCASSSRTGSYEQYFGPGTRLTVT.

CDR3 in DNA: TGTGCCAGCAGCCAAAGAGGGACTAGCGGGACGAGCTCCTACAATGAGCAGTTCTTC. This encodes CASSQRGTSGTSSYNEQFF. The rearrangement links TRBV4-2 to TRBJ2-1, with 13 nucleotides matching TRBD2. The CDR3 has 19 residues. Looked up from germline, CDR1 is LGHNA and CDR2 is YNFKEQ. The J segment lost 0 bases and the V segment lost 2 bases, leaving 7 bases of the junction unmatched.

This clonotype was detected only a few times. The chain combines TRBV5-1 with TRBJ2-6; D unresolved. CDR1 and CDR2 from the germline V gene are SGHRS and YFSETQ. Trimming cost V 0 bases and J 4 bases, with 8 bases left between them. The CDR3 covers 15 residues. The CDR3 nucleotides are TGCGCCAGCAGCTTGGTTTCGTCCGGGGCCAACGTCCTGACTTTC. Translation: CASSLVSSGANVLTF.

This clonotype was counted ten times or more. The CDR3 is CASSQILAGGGTDTQYF. CDR3 nucleotide sequence: TGCGCCAGCAGCCAGATACTAGCGGGGGGTGGAACAGATACGCAGTATTTT. J is TRBJ2-3 and V is TRBV4-1, with 12 bases lining up with TRBD2. V shed 3 bases, J shed 3 bases, and the junction held 7 bases outside the gene matches. Germline assignment: CDR1 MGHRA and CDR2 YSYEKL. This CDR3 spans 17 amino acids.

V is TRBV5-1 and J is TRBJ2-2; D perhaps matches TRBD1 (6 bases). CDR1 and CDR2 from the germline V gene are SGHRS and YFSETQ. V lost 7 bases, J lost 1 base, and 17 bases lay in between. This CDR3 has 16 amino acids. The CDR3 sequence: CASGSGESQNTGELFF. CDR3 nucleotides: TGCGCCAGCGGTTCAGGGGAGAGCCAGAACACCGGGGAGCTGTTTTTT. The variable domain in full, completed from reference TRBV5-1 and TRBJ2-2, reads KAGVTQTPRYLIKTRGQQVTLSCSPISGHRSVSWYQQTPGQGLQFLFEYFSETQRNKGNFPGRFSGRQFSNSRSEMNVSTLELGDSALYLCASGSGESQNTGELFFGEGSRLTVL.